The TCR beta chain under discussion was sequenced for a study of beta chain features in type 1 diabetes. Findings and caveats of the study: Naive, central memory and Treg TCRB repertoires seemed to resemble each other more closely in patients than they did in healthy donors.

cDNA synthesis used the whole RNA isolate, giving expressed TCRB sequences. Some clones are missing from TCRdb's copy, which holds only in-frame ones; the method was immunoSEQ multiplex PCR. The sample lists 850,000 to 900,000 clones, 15% to 20% occurring once. Germline CDR1 reads MNHEY; CDR2 reads SVGAGI. The V gene lost 0 bases and the J gene lost 0 bases, with 9 bases spanning the gap. CDR3 length equals 16 residues. This clone was detected only a few times. The antigen is undetermined. The material sequenced was naive CD4+ T cells from blood. V is TRBV6-5 and J is TRBJ2-1, with no clear D. The clonotype comes from a woman aged 18-29 years in good health. The CDR3 reads CASSYSAASSYNEQFF. The CDR3, as DNA: TGTGCCAGCAGTTACTCGGCGGCTAGCTCCTACAATGAGCAGTTCTTC.